This T cell receptor beta chain derives from a study of cytomegalovirus exposure and HLA in healthy donors. In the PCR, 60 Vbeta and 13 Jbeta primers were used. Data came from immunoSEQ multiplex PCR; TCRdb stores just in-frame clones and leaves some out. The sample includes approximately 100,000 clones, around three quarters of them seen just once. As concerns this clone: One end of the junction varies from germline; a read error may be responsible.

Per germline, CDR1 SGHTA and CDR2 FQGNSA. This CDR3 is 17 amino acids long. The chain recombines TRBV7-2 with TRBJ2-4; TRBD2 matches at 7 bases. This sequence was found in a man between 35 and 55 years old in good health and CMV-seropositive. The sequenced sample consisted of PBMCs. The CDR3 protein is CASSLDYSGVWKNSQYF. CDR3 sequence (DNA): TGTGCCAGCAGCTTAGACTACAGCGGGGTTTGGAAAAACAGTCAGTACTTC.